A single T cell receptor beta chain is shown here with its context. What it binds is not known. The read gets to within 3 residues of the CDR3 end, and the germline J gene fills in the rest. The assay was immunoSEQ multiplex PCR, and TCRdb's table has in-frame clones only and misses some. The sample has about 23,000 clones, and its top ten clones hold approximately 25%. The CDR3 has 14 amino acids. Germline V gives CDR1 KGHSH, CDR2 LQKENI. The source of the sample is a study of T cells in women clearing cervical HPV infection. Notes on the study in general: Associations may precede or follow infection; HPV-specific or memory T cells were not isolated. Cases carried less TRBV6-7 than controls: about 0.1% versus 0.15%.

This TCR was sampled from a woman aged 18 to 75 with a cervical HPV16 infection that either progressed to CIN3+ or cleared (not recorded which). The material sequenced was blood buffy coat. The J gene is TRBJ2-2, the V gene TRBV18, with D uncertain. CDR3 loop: CASTKEETNSPLFF. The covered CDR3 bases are TGTGCCAGCACAAAAGAGGAAACTAATTCACCG.